This T cell receptor (beta chain) is from a study of OX40 agonist ivuxolimab in advanced cancers. Overall study context: Enrolled patients in dose escalation had cancers that were hepatocellular carcinoma, melanoma, renal cell or head and neck cancer. Males comprised about 84% of the group, whose mean age was approximately 60 years (range 23 to 79).

In regard to this clone: Its cognate antigen is unknown.

General study points: In CD8+ T cells, expanded clones were on average more numerous than in CD4+.

Collection of blood occurred at baseline, at cycle 4 day 1, and at cycle 7 day 1. This CDR3 is built from 14 residues. The germline V gene has CDR1 SGHAT and CDR2 FQNNGV. Losses at the gene ends were 10 bases for V and 7 bases for J; bases not matched to a gene: 12. TCRdb keeps only in-frame clones here, not all; method: immunoSEQ multiplex PCR. The sample shows tens of thousands of clones, around nine tenths of them seen only once. V gene TRBV11-2 combines with J gene TRBJ2-2; TRBD2 agrees at 7 bases. The sample was CD4+ or CD8+ T cells sorted from blood, taken in a trial of the OX40 agonist ivuxolimab. The clonotype originates from an adult with an advanced solid tumor such as melanoma, head and neck, liver or kidney cancer. The CDR3 nucleotides are TGTGCCACCATGGAGGGAGGGCCGGTCGGGGAGCTGTTTTTT. Protein product: CATMEGGPVGELFF.